These 11 T cell receptor beta chains share one sample of origin, sequenced in a study of shared clonotypes between healthy human individuals. The protocol was immunoSEQ multiplex PCR, while the TCRdb copy is restricted to in-frame clones and leaves out a portion. This sample yields around 2.3 million clones, of which around 95% are seen a single time; 0.1% to 0.15% belongs to the top ten. The sequenced sample was naive CD4+ T cells sorted from blood. The subset here: CD45RA+ positively selected. The receptors were sampled from a man younger than 30 in good health.

As regards this clone: Within the sample, other DNA sequences also encode this same CDR3. The V call is TRBV30, the J call TRBJ2-3; the D is unclear. CDR3 size: 12 residues. In germline, CDR1 is GTSNPN, CDR2 SVGIG (reference sequence). The ends were cut back, 0 bases at V and 3 bases at J, with 4 bases in the middle. CDR3 sequence reads: CAWSVRTDTQYF. As DNA, the CDR3 is TGTGCCTGGAGTGTACGGACAGATACGCAGTATTTT.

The rearrangement joins TRBV29-1 to TRBJ2-1, with TRBD2 as a possible D gene (5 bases). Trimming removed 7 bases from V and 0 bases from J, with 10 bases in between. The CDR3 covers 13 residues. CDR1 is SQVTM and CDR2 is ANQGSEA in the germline V gene. The CDR3 DNA sequence: TGCAGCGCTAAGGACTTCTCCTACAATGAGCAGTTCTTC. Its translation is CSAKDFSYNEQFF.

This clone was detected a few times. J is TRBJ1-2 and V is TRBV29-1, with D perhaps TRBD1 (5 bases). V was pared by 4 bases and J by 4 bases, with 13 bases between. The germline gives CDR1 SQVTM, CDR2 ANQGSEA. The CDR3 has 13 amino acids. In DNA, the CDR3 is TGCAGCGTTGTAGGGGCAAGGGGCTATGGCTACACCTTC. Its translation is CSVVGARGYGYTF.

This chain links TRBV10-1 with TRBJ2-2; possible D gene TRBD2, 6 bases. Germline CDR1 and CDR2: WNHNN and SYGVQD (reference sequence). The CDR3 length is 13 residues. The V end lost 8 bases, the J end lost 5 bases, and 12 bases lay between the germline ends. CDR3: CASPLRGTGELFF. The CDR3 nucleotides read TGCGCCAGCCCCCTACGGGGGACCGGGGAGCTGTTTTTT.

Regarding this clone: Other nucleotide sequences from this sample produce the same CDR3. V and J are TRBV11-1 and TRBJ2-7; possibly TRBD2 for D (5 bases). CDR3 length: 15 residues. Germline loops: CDR1 SGHAT, CDR2 FQDESV (reference sequence). V gave up 0 bases and J gave up 0 bases, with 9 bases separating them. The CDR3, as DNA: TGTGCCAGCAGCTTAGCCGGGGTTAGCTCCTACGAGCAGTACTTC. Translation gives CASSLAGVSSYEQYF.

The gene calls are TRBV6-4 and TRBJ1-1; TRBD1 matches at 8 bases. This CDR3 contains 12 residues. The germline gives CDR1 MRHNA, CDR2 SNTAGT. With 2 bases clipped from V and 7 bases from J, the junction kept 0 bases outside the gene matches. Written as DNA, the CDR3 is TGTGCCAGCAGTGACACAGGGGGTGAAGCTTTCTTT. Residues: CASSDTGGEAFF.

This clone was observed once. The sample holds other DNA sequences that translate to the same CDR3. The rearrangement links TRBV5-1 to TRBJ2-2; D remains unclear. The ends were cut back, 0 bases at V and 6 bases at J, with 6 bases in the middle. The CDR3 has 13 residues. Germline V gene lookup returns CDR1 SGHRS and CDR2 YFSETQ. CDR3 bases: TGCGCCAGCAGCTTGGAGGGTTCCGGGGAGCTGTTTTTT. As protein: CASSLEGSGELFF.

The V gene is TRBV18, the J gene TRBJ2-7; D is undetermined. V was shortened by 3 bases and J by 0 bases, with 12 bases between the two germline ends. This CDR3 spans 15 amino acids. Germline assignment: CDR1 KGHSH and CDR2 LQKENI. The CDR3 DNA reads as TGTGCCAGCTCACCCTACTCTAGTGGCTCCTACGAGCAGTACTTC. Protein product: CASSPYSSGSYEQYF.

The chain combines TRBV14 with TRBJ2-2; a possible D gene is TRBD2 (5 bases). This CDR3 is 15 amino acids long. V lost 4 bases to trimming and J lost 3 bases, with 12 bases between them. The germline V gene has CDR1 SGHDN and CDR2 FVKESK. The CDR3 DNA follows: TGTGCCAGCAGCCCAATCATCGGGGACACCGGGGAGCTGTTTTTT. This translates into CASSPIIGDTGELFF.

This chain connects TRBV29-1 to TRBJ2-5; possible D gene TRBD1, 6 bases. This CDR3 has 12 residues. Deletions cut 7 bases from V and 5 bases from J, with 14 bases between. Germline CDR1 is SQVTM and CDR2 is ANQGSEA. The CDR3 loop reads CSAQGAEETQYF. For the CDR3, the DNA is TGCAGCGCACAGGGTGCGGAGGAGACCCAGTACTTC.

The V gene is TRBV5-1, the J gene TRBJ2-2; tentative D call: TRBD2 (6 bases). CDR1 SGHRS and CDR2 YFSETQ come from the germline V gene. The CDR3 consists of 14 residues. V lost 7 bases to trimming and J lost 0 bases, with 10 bases between them. The CDR3 DNA reads as TGCGCCAGCGAGGTAGCGGCGAACACCGGGGAGCTGTTTTTT. The encoded protein is CASEVAANTGELFF. The entire variable domain, with the rest obtained from reference TRBV5-1 and TRBJ2-2, is as follows: KAGVTQTPRYLIKTRGQQVTLSCSPISGHRSVSWYQQTPGQGLQFLFEYFSETQRNKGNFPGRFSGRQFSNSRSEMNVSTLELGDSALYLCASEVAANTGELFFGEGSRLTVL.